The 5 T cell receptor beta chains below were found in one sample sequenced in a study of vaccination and CD4 T cells after COVID-19. No antigen is known for these receptors. Once obtained from cultured CD4+ T cells, the DNA was sequenced using the Oncomine TCR Beta short-read assay. A single record per CDR3 protein comes from TCRdb applying MiXCR to the PCR reads. The top ten clones hold 7.2% of a sample with roughly 18,000 distinct CDR3 sequences, around 45% of them seen once. Treatment here: roughly 10-day PBMC culture with coronavirus spike peptide pools or control peptides (ViraFEST assay). Material: CD4+ T cells from blood, cultured in vitro, obtained after SARS-CoV-2 vaccination. Receptor source: a human donor who had recovered from COVID-19.

The chain joins TRBV28 to TRBJ1-3; D is ambiguous. Trimming stripped 6 bases from V and 0 bases from J, with 12 bases between. The CDR3 runs 15 residues. The germline CDR1 and CDR2 sequences are MDHEN and SYDVKM. The CDR3 loop reads CASSSSKSSGNTIYF. In DNA form, the CDR3 reads TGTGCCAGCAGCAGTAGCAAAAGCTCTGGAAACACCATATATTTT.

The chain joins TRBV7-2 to TRBJ1-5; D gene ambiguous. CDR3 length equals 13 residues. Looked up from germline, CDR1 is SGHTA and CDR2 is FQGNSA. V dropped 5 bases and J dropped 5 bases, with 10 bases sitting between them. Written as DNA, the CDR3 is TGTGCCAGCAGCCCCGACGGAGATCAGCCCCAGCATTTT. Translation gives CASSPDGDQPQHF.

V usage is TRBV20-1 and J usage is TRBJ1-1, with D possibly being TRBD1 (5 bases). Germline assignment: CDR1 DFQATT and CDR2 SNEGSKA (reference sequence). The CDR3 has 14 residues. V lost 4 bases, J lost 6 bases, and 18 bases lay in between. The CDR3 DNA follows: TGCAGTGCTATGCAGGGAAGGGGTTACCCTGAAGCTTTCTTT. This gives the protein CSAMQGRGYPEAFF.

This clonotype appeared once. The genes are TRBV10-3 and TRBJ2-7, with 10 bases matching TRBD2. The V gene end was trimmed by 10 bases and the J gene end by 3 bases; junction bases not matched to a gene: 9. From germline, CDR1 is ENHRY and CDR2 SYGVKD. CDR3 length: 14 residues. As DNA, the CDR3 is TGTGCCACCAACCCACTAGCGGGAAACTACGAGCAGTACTTC. Translation gives CATNPLAGNYEQYF.

This clonotype is termed medium-sized. The V gene is TRBV24-1, the J gene TRBJ1-5; D gene uncertain. The germline V gene has CDR1 KGHDR and CDR2 SFDVKD. Trimming pared 4 bases from V and 3 bases from J, leaving 15 bases between. This CDR3 has 16 residues. In nucleotides, the CDR3 is TGTGCCACCAGTGACCCGGCCCGAGGGAACAATCAGCCCCAGCATTTT. Protein: CATSDPARGNNQPQHF.